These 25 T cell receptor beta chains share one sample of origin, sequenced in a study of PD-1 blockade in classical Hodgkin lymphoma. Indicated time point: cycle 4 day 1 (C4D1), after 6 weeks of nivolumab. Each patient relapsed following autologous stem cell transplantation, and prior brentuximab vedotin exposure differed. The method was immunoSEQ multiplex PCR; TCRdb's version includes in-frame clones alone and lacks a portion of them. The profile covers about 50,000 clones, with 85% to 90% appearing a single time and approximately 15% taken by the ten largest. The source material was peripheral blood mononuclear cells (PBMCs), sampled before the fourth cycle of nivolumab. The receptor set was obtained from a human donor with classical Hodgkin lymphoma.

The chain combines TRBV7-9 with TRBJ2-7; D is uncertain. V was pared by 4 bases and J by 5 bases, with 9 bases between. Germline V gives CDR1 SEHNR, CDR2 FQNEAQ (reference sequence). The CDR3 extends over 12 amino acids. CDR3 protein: CASSSGRHEQYF. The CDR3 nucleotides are TGTGCCAGCAGCTCTGGCCGTCACGAGCAGTACTTC. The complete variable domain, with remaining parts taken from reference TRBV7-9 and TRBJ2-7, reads DTGVSQNPRHKITKRGQNVTFRCDPISEHNRLYWYRQTLGQGPEFLTYFQNEAQLEKSRLLSDRFSAERPKGSFSTLEIQRTEQGDSAMYLCASSSGRHEQYFGPGTRLTVT.

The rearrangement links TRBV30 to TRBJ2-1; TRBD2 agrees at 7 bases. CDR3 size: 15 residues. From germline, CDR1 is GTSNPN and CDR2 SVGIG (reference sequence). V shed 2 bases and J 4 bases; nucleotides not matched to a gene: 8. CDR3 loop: CAWSFTLAAYNEQFF. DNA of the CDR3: TGTGCCTGGAGTTTTACTCTAGCGGCTTACAATGAGCAGTTCTTC.

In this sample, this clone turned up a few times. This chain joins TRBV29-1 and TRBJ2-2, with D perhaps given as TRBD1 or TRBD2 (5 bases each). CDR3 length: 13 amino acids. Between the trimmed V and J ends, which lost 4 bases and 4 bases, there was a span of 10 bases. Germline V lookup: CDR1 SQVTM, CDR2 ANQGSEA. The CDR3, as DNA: TGCAGCGTTGCCGGGGCCTTCACCGGGGAGCTGTTTTTT. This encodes CSVAGAFTGELFF.

DNA for the CDR3: TGTGCCAGCTCACCAAATGGTCCCTACAATGAGCAGTTCTTC. It yields the protein CASSPNGPYNEQFF. The chain joins TRBV18 to TRBJ2-1; D gene ambiguous. Germline CDR1 reads KGHSH; CDR2 reads LQKENI. Trimming took 2 bases from V and 2 from J, leaving 7 bases between them. The CDR3 runs 14 residues.

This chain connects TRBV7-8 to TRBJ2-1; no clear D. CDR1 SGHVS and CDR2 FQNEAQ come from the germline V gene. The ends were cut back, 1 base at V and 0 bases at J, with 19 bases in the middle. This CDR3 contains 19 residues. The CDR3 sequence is CASSLVLGAGVSSYNEQFF. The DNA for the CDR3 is TGTGCCAGCAGCTTAGTCCTGGGTGCAGGAGTGAGCTCCTACAATGAGCAGTTCTTC. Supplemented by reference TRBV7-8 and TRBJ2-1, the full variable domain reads GAGVSQSPRYKVAKRGQDVALRCDPISGHVSLFWYQQALGQGPEFLTYFQNEAQLDKSGLPSDRFFAERPEGSVSTLKIQRTQQEDSAVYLCASSLVLGAGVSSYNEQFFGPGTRLTVL.

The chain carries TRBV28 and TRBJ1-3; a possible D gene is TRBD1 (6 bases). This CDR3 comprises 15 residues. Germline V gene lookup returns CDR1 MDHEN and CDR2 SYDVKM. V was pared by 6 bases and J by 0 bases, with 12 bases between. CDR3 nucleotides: TGTGCCAGCAGCTCGACAGGCGACTCTGGAAACACCATATATTTT. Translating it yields CASSSTGDSGNTIYF.

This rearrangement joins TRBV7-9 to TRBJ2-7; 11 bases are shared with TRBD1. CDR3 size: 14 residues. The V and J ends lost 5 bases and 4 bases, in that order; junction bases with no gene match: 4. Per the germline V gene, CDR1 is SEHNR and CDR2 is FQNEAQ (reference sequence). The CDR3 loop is CASSGQGAQYEQYF. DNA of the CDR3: TGTGCCAGCAGCGGACAGGGGGCGCAATACGAGCAGTACTTC.

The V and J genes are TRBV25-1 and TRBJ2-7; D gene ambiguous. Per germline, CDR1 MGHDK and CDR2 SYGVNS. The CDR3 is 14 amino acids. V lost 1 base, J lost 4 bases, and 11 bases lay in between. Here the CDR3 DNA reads TGTGCCAGCAGTGAATCCCCGCGAGGTTACGAGCAGTACTTC. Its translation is CASSESPRGYEQYF.

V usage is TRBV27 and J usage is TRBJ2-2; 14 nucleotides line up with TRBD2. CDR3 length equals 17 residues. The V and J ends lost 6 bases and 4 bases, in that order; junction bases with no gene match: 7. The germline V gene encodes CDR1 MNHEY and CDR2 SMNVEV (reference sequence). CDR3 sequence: CASRRLAGGPATGELFF. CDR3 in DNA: TGTGCCAGCAGGAGACTAGCGGGAGGGCCGGCCACCGGGGAGCTGTTTTTT.

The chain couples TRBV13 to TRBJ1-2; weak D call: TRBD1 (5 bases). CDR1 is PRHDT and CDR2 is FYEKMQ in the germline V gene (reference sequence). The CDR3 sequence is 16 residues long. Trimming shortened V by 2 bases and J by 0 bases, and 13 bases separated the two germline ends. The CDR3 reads CASSLLGPGSNYGYTF. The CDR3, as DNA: TGTGCCAGCAGCTTATTAGGCCCAGGGTCTAACTATGGCTACACCTTC. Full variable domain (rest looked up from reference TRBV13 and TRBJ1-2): AAGVIQSPRHLIKEKRETATLKCYPIPRHDTVYWYQQGPGQDPQFLISFYEKMQSDKGSIPDRFSAQQFSDYHSELNMSSLELGDSALYFCASSLLGPGSNYGYTFGSGTRLTVV.

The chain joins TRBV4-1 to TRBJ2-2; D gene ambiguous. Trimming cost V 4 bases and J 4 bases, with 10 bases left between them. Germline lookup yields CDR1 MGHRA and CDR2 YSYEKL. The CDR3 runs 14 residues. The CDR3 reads CASSRDRVTGELFF. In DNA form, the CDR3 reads TGCGCCAGCAGCCGAGATCGTGTCACCGGGGAGCTGTTTTTT.

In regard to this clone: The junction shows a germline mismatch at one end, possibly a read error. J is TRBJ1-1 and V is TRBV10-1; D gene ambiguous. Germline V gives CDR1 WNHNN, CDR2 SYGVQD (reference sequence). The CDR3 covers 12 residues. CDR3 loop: CASSGHSVPSTF. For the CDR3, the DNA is TGCGCCAGCAGTGGTCACAGCGTCCCGTCGACCTTT.

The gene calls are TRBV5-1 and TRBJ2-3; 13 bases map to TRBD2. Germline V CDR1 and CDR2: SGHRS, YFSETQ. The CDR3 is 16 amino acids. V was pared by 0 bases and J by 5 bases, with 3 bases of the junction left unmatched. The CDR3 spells CASSLVGLAGRDTQYF. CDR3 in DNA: TGCGCCAGCAGCTTGGTGGGACTAGCGGGAAGAGATACGCAGTATTTT.

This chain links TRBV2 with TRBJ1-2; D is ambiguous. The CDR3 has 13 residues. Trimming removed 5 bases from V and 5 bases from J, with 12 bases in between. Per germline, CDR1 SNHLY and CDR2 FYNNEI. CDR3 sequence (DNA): TGTGCCAGCAGTCAGGACGGCAGGTATGGCTACACCTTC. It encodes CASSQDGRYGYTF.

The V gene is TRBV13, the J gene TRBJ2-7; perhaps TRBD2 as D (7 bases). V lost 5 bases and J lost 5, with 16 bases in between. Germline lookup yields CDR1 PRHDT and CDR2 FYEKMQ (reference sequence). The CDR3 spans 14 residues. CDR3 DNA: TGTGCCAGCAGCGTCGGGGGGCCGCTCGACGAGCAGTACTTC. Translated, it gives CASSVGGPLDEQYF.

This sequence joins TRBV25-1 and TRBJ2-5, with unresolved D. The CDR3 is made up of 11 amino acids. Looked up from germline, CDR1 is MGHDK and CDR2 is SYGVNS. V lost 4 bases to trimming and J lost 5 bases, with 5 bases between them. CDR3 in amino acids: CASSAWETQYF. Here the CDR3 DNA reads TGTGCCAGCAGTGCGTGGGAGACCCAGTACTTC.

CDR3 residues: CASSYGPNTGELFF. CDR3 bases: TGTGCCAGCAGTTACGGCCCAAACACCGGGGAGCTGTTTTTT. This chain uses TRBV6-5 with TRBJ2-2; the D is unclear. The CDR3 sequence is 14 residues long. V was shortened by 2 bases and J by 2 bases, with 6 bases between the two germline ends. Germline V gene data show CDR1 as MNHEY and CDR2 as SVGAGI.

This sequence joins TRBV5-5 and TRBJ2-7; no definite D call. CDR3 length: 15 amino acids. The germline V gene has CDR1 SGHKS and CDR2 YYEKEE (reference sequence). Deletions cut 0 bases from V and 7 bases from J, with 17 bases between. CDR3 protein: CASSLAGKSTWEQYF. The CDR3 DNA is TGTGCCAGCAGCTTGGCCGGCAAATCTACGTGGGAGCAGTACTTC.

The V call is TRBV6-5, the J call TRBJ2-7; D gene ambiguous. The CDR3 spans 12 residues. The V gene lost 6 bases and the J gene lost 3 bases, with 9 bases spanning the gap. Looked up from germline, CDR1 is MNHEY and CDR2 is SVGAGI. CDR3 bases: TGTGCCAGCAGCGATCAGGACTACGAGCAGTACTTC. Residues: CASSDQDYEQYF.

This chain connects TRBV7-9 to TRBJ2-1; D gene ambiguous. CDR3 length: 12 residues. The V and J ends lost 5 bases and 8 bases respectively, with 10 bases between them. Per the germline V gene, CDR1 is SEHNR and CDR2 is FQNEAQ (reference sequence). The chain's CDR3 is CASSLQLDEQFF. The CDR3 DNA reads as TGTGCCAGCAGCCTCCAGTTGGATGAGCAGTTCTTC.

CDR3 in amino acids: CASSIVGEETQYF. The CDR3 DNA is TGTGCCAGTAGTATAGTGGGGGAAGAGACCCAGTACTTC. This chain joins TRBV19 and TRBJ2-5, with D perhaps matching TRBD1 or TRBD2 (5 bases each). CDR3 size: 13 residues. V lost 1 base and J lost 3, with 6 bases in between. Germline CDR1 reads LNHDA; CDR2 reads SQIVND (reference sequence).

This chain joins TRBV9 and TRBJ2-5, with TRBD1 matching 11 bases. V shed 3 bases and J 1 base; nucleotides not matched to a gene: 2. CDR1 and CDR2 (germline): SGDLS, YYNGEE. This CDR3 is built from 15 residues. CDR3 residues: CASSADRGRQETQYF. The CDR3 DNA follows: TGTGCCAGCAGCGCGGACAGGGGGCGCCAAGAGACCCAGTACTTC.

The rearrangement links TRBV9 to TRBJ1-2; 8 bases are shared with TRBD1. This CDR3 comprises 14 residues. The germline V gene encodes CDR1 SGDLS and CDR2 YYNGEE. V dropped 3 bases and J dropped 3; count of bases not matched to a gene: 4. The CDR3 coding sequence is TGTGCCAGCAGCGAGACAGGGGCCCACTATGGCTACACCTTC. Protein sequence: CASSETGAHYGYTF.

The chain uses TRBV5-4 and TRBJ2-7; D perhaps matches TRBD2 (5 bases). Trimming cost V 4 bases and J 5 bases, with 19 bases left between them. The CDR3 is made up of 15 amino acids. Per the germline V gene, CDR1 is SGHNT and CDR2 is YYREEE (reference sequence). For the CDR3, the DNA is TGTGCCAGCAGCCTCCGGCAACTACCGGAGGACGAGCAGTACTTC. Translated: CASSLRQLPEDEQYF.

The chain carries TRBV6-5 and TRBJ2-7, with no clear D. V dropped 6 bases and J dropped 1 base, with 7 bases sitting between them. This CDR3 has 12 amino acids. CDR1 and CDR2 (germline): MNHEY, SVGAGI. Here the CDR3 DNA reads TGTGCCAGCAGAAGGAATTCCTACGAGCAGTACTTC. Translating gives CASRRNSYEQYF.